These T cell receptor beta chains were read from a single sample in a study of cytomegalovirus exposure and HLA in healthy donors. Here immunoSEQ multiplex PCR was the method, and the copy in TCRdb shows in-frame clones only, minus some. The sample records about 150,000 clones, 75% to 90% being singletons. The sample comprised PBMCs. The receptors shown here come from a boy between 2 and 15 years old in good health and CMV-seronegative. The CDR3 runs from the conserved cysteine through the conserved F or W. A D gene is named only where the DNA matches it firmly. Rows give clone size only sometimes, using once, few, many, or a class for an expanded clone.

TRBJ1-1 . . 13 TRBV19 TGTGCCAGTAGTATCGGGGGTCAGACTGAAGCTTTCTTT CASSIGGQTEAFF
TRBJ1-4 . . 13 TRBV15 TGTGCCACCGGAGGACAGAATAATGAAAAACTGTTTTTT CATGGQNNEKLFF
TRBJ1-2 . . 14 TRBV9 TGTGCCTCCTCGGGTTTGGACTCTCATTATGGCTACACCTTC CASSGLDSHYGYTF
TRBJ1-1 . TRBD1 14 TRBV5-1 TGCGCCAGCAGCTCACAGGGGGCGCGGACTGAAGCTTTCTTT CASSSQGARTEAFF
TRBJ1-1 . TRBD1 18 TRBV5-4 TGTGCCAGCAGCTCGAAAGGACAGGGGGCGCTCCGGAACACTGAAGCTTTCTTT CASSSKGQGALRNTEAFF
TRBJ2-5 . TRBD1 14 TRBV2 TGTGCCAGCAGGGAAAGACAGGGGGCTGAGACCCAGTACTTC CASRERQGAETQYF
TRBJ1-4 . TRBD1 15 TRBV14 TGTGCCAGCAGCCAAGAAGACAGGGGCGCTGAAAAACTGTTTTTT CASSQEDRGAEKLFF
TRBJ2-7 . . 15 TRBV6-1 TGTGCCAGCAGGGCGGGGACAGCCAAACACCACGAGCAGTACTTC CASRAGTAKHHEQYF
TRBJ1-2 . . 16 TRBV11-2 TGTGCCAGCAGTTCGGAAAGAGGGACTACTAACTATGGCTACACCTTC CASSSERGTTNYGYTF
TRBJ2-1 . . 14 TRBV2 TGTGCCAGCCCTAGGACTCCCCCAGTCCATGAGCAGTTCTTC CASPRTPPVHEQFF
TRBJ2-1 . . 17 TRBV28 TGTGCCAGCAGTTTATGGGACAGCCACCACTGGGTCAATGAGCAGTTCTTC CASSLWDSHHWVNEQFF
TRBJ2-4 few . 15 TRBV15 TGTGCCACCAGCAGAGTTCAGGGAATGGGAAACATTCAGTACTTC CATSRVQGMGNIQYF
TRBJ2-5 . . 14 TRBV15 TGTGCCACCAGCAAAAGACAGTCACAAGAGACCCAGTACTTC CATSKRQSQETQYF
TRBJ1-1 . . 15 TRBV9 TGTGCCAGCAGCCCCCGAGGTATTGGGGCCACTGAAGCTTTCTTT CASSPRGIGATEAFF
TRBJ2-5 . . 15 TRBV5-5 TGTGCCAGCAGCTTCGTGGCTCCGGGGGAGGAGACCCAGTACTTC CASSFVAPGEETQYF
TRBJ1-4 . . 14 TRBV5-1 TGCGCCAGCAGCTCCGGGACACTGGATGAAAAACTGTTTTTT CASSSGTLDEKLFF
TRBJ1-1 . TRBD1 15 TRBV6-1 TGTGCCAGCAGTGAACCGGACAGGGCAAGCACTGAAGCTTTCTTT CASSEPDRASTEAFF
TRBJ2-7 . TRBD1 17 TRBV7-9 TGTGCCAGCAGCCGAGGGTCGGCAGGGGGCATCCCCTACGAGCAGTACTTC CASSRGSAGGIPYEQYF
TRBJ1-1 . . 14 TRBV6-6 TGTGCCAGCAGTTATCTTACAGGGAACACTGAAGCTTTCTTT CASSYLTGNTEAFF
TRBJ1-1 . . 16 TRBV6-4 TGTGCCAGCAGTGACATAGAACAGGAGCTAAACACTGAAGCTTTCTTT CASSDIEQELNTEAFF
TRBJ1-2 . TRBD1 14 TRBV28 TGTGCCAGCAGCCGACAGGGGGCAAACTATGGCTACACCTTC CASSRQGANYGYTF
TRBJ1-5 once . 13 TRBV10-3 TGTGCCAACCGCGAGGGAGGGGATCAGCCCCAGCATTTT CANREGGDQPQHF
TRBJ2-5 . TRBD1 17 TRBV10-2 TGCGCCAGCAGTGAAGACAGGGGCCATCCTTTTGTAGAGACCCAGTACTTC CASSEDRGHPFVETQYF
TRBJ2-7 . . 13 TRBV5-6 TGTGCCAGCAGCTTTCGAGACTCTTACGAGCAGTACTTC CASSFRDSYEQYF
TRBJ1-3 . TRBD1 17 TRBV4-1 TGCGCCAGCAGTCCGACGGACAGGGCCAACTCTGGAAACACCATATATTTT CASSPTDRANSGNTIYF
TRBJ2-5 . TRBD2 14 TRBV5-1 TGCGCCAGCAGCTTAGCGGGAGTAGTGGAGACCCAGTACTTC CASSLAGVVETQYF
TRBJ2-3 . TRBD2 14 TRBV9 TGTGCCAGCAGCGTAGGCCCTAGCGGAGATACGCAGTATTTT CASSVGPSGDTQYF
TRBJ2-3 . TRBD2 15 TRBV11-2 TGTGCCAGCAGCTTAGGGACTAGCGGGGGGACTACGCAGTATTTT CASSLGTSGGTTQYF
TRBJ2-4 once TRBD1 15 TRBV15 TGTGCCACCAGCAGTCGGTACAGGGGCAAAAACATTCAGTACTTC CATSSRYRGKNIQYF
TRBJ1-4 . TRBD1 15 TRBV10-3 TGTGCCATCAGTGACCCCGACAGGGGTATTGAAAAACTGTTTTTT CAISDPDRGIEKLFF
TRBJ2-7 . TRBD1 13 TRBV29-1 TGCAGCGTGGACAGGGGCGGCGGATACGAGCAGTACTTC CSVDRGGGYEQYF
TRBJ2-2 . . 13 TRBV6-5 TGTGCCAGCTCCCTCGGTGCCACCGGGGAGCTGTTTTTT CASSLGATGELFF
TRBJ2-1 . TRBD2 17 TRBV9 TGTGCCAGCAGCGTATCGGTGTTCCAGCGGGGGAACAATGAGCAGTTCTTC CASSVSVFQRGNNEQFF
TRBJ2-1 . . 11 TRBV30 TGTGCCTGGAGTTACTACAATGAGCAGTTCTTC CAWSYYNEQFF
TRBJ2-2 . TRBD1 16 TRBV5-1 TGCGCCAGCAGCCCCCATCGGACAGGGGACACCGGGGAGCTGTTTTTT CASSPHRTGDTGELFF
TRBJ2-7 once TRBD2 13 TRBV7-3 TGTGCCAGCAGCCCCGGGACGGGGGGCGAGCAGTACTTC CASSPGTGGEQYF
TRBJ1-1 once TRBD1 15 TRBV10-3 TGTGCCATCAGTGACGGACAGGGGAGGAACACTGAAGCTTTCTTT CAISDGQGRNTEAFF
TRBJ2-1 . . 14 TRBV19 TGTGCCAGTAGTGCCGCGGCAGCGTCCTACGAGCAGTTCTTC CASSAAAASYEQFF
TRBJ2-7 . . 17 TRBV23-1 TGCGCCAGCAGTCAACCGATCTTCGGGACACCATCCGACGAGCAGTACTTC CASSQPIFGTPSDEQYF
TRBJ1-1 . . 15 TRBV7-9 TGTGCCAGCAGCTACCACTTGGGGGCTTTCACTGAAGCTTTCTTT CASSYHLGAFTEAFF
TRBJ2-3 . . 16 TRBV27 TGTGCCAGCAGTTTAAATTGGGGGCCCCCCACAGATACGCAGTATTTT CASSLNWGPPTDTQYF
TRBJ2-1 . . 16 TRBV11-2 TGTGCCAGCAGCTTATCTAGGGGCTTGGCCTACAATGAGCAGTTCTTC CASSLSRGLAYNEQFF
TRBJ2-1 . TRBD2 18 TRBV4-1 TGCGCCAGCAGCCGCAGACTAGCGTCGGAGGAGGGAGTAGGTGAGCAGTTCTTC CASSRRLASEEGVGEQFF